This T cell receptor beta chain originates from a study of T-cell reconstitution after alpha-beta-depleted transplantation in children. This CDR3 contains 17 residues. The germline V gene has CDR1 MNHEY and CDR2 SMNVEV (reference sequence). Trimming took 8 bases from V and 5 from J; bases not matched to a gene: 15. This sample's TCRbeta library carried unique molecular identifier barcodes. In TCRdb, the PCR reads were re-called with MiXCR into one record per CDR3 protein. The table includes roughly 500,000 distinct CDR3 sequences, 32% detected once. The sequencing used PBMCs from the stem cell graft donor, collected from the stem cell graft. The sequence was collected from a human donor who donated a stem cell graft to a child with aplastic anemia. This chain links TRBV27 with TRBJ2-3; 11 nucleotides agree with TRBD2. This CDR3 is CASGNFIGSGREDTQYF. The CDR3 DNA follows: TGTGCCAGCGGAAATTTTATCGGTAGCGGGAGGGAAGATACGCAGTATTTT.